The entry below gives a single T cell receptor (beta chain) sequence along with its context. This clonotype was detected ten times or more. It has no known antigen specificity. No per-base quality is available; no much larger clone lies one base away. These data originate in a study of CD8 T cells in ankylosing spondylitis (TCRdb year 2017). For the wider study: To find TCR variants linked to disease, the study profiled T cell receptor beta repertoires in ankylosing spondylitis patients and healthy donors. The whole study cohort included over 85 healthy donors and 25 or so ankylosing spondylitis patients. Peripheral blood samples were taken, and synovial fluid was additionally collected from ankylosing spondylitis patients. On the study overall, not on this receptor specifically: A TCR beta motif made up of 7 to 9 highly homologous amino acid variants appeared to be characteristic of blood from ankylosing spondylitis patients. Some of the motif variants had been reported before in the synovial fluid and blood of reactive arthritis patients, a finding that suggests common disease-initiation mechanisms. In peripheral blood, the disease-linked clones were found at relatively low frequencies and had a CD8+ phenotype. Significant enrichment of the disease-linked clones was reported in matched synovial fluid samples from ankylosing spondylitis patients.

These reads were obtained on an Illumina HiSeq 2500. TCR beta libraries were prepared by quantitative 5'-RACE with molecular barcodes. The authors' pipeline ran thus. A new computational method, built on a probabilistic model of VDJ rearrangement, was used to identify disease-linked TCR variants. The public reads were quality trimmed at Q25 with fastp and then assembled into clones with MiXCR by TCRdb, keeping productive beta chains. Rows are unified per CDR3 protein, each entry keeping the most common DNA and genes. The V and J calls shown here were made by TCRdb, not taken from the authors' results. In all, the sample holds some 140,000 distinct CDR3 sequences, and around 7.9% of those were seen once. Around 12% of the sample is taken by the ten largest. From its cysteine to its phenylalanine, the CDR3 spans 17 amino acids. Left in the record is the CDR3 DNA by itself, 51 bases read in frame from the first base. V and J are trimmed by 3 bases and 8 bases, and the gene matches miss 17 bases of the junction. The germline V gene sets CDR1 to SGHRS and CDR2 to YFSETQ.

The TCR comes from a female donor with ankylosing spondylitis or in good health (not recorded which). The sequenced sample was blood, either unsorted or a sorted T cell fraction (not recorded which). The sequence is built from TRBV5-1 and TRBJ1-3, and 7 junctional nucleotides match TRBD1. The DNA reads as follows: TGCGCCAGCAGCTCCGACTCGGGACAGCCTGGGGCGGACACCATATATTTT. Its protein reads: CASSSDSGQPGADTIYF.